This T cell receptor (beta chain) was found in a study of cytomegalovirus exposure and HLA in healthy donors. Study-wide findings and caveats: Researchers counted over 150 TCR beta chains as cytomegalovirus-associated. It was in a later analysis that TCR association rates were seen to vary by HLA locus, highest for DRB1 and lowest for HLA-C.

Vbeta (60) and Jbeta (13) primers were used in the PCR. Profiled with immunoSEQ multiplex PCR; TCRdb holds only in-frame clones, not every one. The table lists around 200,000 clones, roughly 79% of them singletons. Concerning this clone itself: The target antigen is unknown.

The sequenced material came from PBMCs. The TCR originated in a male donor in good health and CMV-seronegative.

The DNA for the CDR3 is TGTGCCTGGAGTGGGTCACCCAGGGGGGAATACGAGCAGTACTTC. Protein: CAWSGSPRGEYEQYF. This chain uses TRBV30 with TRBJ2-7; maybe TRBD1 (7 bases). Per the germline V gene, CDR1 is GTSNPN and CDR2 is SVGIG (reference sequence). The CDR3 has 15 residues. The V gene lost 1 base and the J gene lost 4 bases, with 17 bases spanning the gap.